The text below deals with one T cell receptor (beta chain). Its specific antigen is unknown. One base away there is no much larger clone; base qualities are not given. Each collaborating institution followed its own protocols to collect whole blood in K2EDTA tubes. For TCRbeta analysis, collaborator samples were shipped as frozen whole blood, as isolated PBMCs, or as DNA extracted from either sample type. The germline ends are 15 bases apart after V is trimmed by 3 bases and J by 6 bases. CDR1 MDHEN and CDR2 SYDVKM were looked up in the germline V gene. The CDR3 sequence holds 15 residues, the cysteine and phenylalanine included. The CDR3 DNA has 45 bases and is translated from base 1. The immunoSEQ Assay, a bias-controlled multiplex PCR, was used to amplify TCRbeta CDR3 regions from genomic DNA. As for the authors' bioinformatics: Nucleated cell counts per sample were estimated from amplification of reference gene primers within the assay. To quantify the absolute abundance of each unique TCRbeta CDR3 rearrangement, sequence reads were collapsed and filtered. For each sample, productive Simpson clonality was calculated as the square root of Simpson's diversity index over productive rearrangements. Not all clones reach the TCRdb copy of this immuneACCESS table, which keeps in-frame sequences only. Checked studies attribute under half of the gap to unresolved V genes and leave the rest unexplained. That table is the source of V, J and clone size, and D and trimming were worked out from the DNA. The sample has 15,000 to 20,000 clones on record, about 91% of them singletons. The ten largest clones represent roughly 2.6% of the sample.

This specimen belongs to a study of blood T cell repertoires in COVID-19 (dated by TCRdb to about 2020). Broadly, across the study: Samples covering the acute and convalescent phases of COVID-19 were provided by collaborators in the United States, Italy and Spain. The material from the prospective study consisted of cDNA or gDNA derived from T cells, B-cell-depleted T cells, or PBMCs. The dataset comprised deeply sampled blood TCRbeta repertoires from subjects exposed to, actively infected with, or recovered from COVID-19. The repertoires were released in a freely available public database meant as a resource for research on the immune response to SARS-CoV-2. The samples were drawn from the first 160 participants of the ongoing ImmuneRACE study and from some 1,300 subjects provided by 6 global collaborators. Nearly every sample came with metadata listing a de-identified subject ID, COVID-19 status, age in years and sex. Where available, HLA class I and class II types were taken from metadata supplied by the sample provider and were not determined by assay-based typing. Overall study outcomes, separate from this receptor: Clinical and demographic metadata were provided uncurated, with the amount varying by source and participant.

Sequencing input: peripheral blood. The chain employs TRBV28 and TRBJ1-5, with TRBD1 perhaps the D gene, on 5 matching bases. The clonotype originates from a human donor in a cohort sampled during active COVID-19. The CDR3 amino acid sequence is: CASSFGRGGAQPQHF. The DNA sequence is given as TGTGCCAGCAGTTTTGGGCGGGGTGGGGCTCAGCCCCAGCATTTT.